A selection of T cell receptor beta chains follows, all from one sample in a study of shared clonotypes between healthy human individuals. The method was immunoSEQ multiplex PCR; TCRdb's version includes in-frame clones alone and lacks a portion of them. The data hold about 750,000 clones, with 92% observed a single time. The sequenced sample consisted of naive CD8+ T cells sorted from blood. These receptors all come from a man between 25 and 39 years old in good health. Each CDR3 is given with its conserved first and last residue. The order of the fields is J gene, D gene, V gene, CDR3 length, clone size, CDR3 protein, CDR3 DNA. A D gene is named only where the DNA matches it firmly. Where a row states a size, it is once, few, many or the class of an expanded clone; other rows omit it.

>TRBJ2-5|.|TRBV10-1|13|.
CASSADLKETQYF
TGCGCCAGCAGTGCCGACTTAAAAGAGACCCAGTACTTC
>TRBJ2-7|TRBD1|TRBV27|12|.
CATRQGLREQYF
TGTGCCACCCGACAGGGGTTACGCGAGCAGTACTTC
>TRBJ2-1|.|TRBV15|17|.
CATRLGGRRGRYNEQFF
TGTGCCACCAGATTGGGGGGCCGCCGCGGGCGGTACAATGAGCAGTTCTTC
>TRBJ2-5|.|TRBV11-2|14|.
CASSLDTGQETQYF
TGTGCCAGCAGCTTAGATACAGGCCAAGAGACCCAGTACTTC
>TRBJ1-1|.|TRBV6-5|13|.
CASGVDGRIEAFF
TGTGCCAGCGGGGTCGATGGACGGATTGAAGCTTTCTTT
>TRBJ2-5|TRBD1|TRBV6-5|13|.
CASSSTGDGTQYF
TGTGCCAGCAGTTCCACAGGGGACGGGACCCAGTACTTC
>TRBJ1-1|.|TRBV5-1|15|.
CASSLWAGMNTEAFF
TGCGCCAGCAGCTTGTGGGCGGGAATGAACACTGAAGCTTTCTTT
>TRBJ2-7|TRBD1|TRBV27|15|.
CASSLWGQGVDEQYF
TGTGCCAGCAGTTTGTGGGGACAGGGGGTAGACGAGCAGTACTTC
>TRBJ2-2|TRBD1|TRBV6-5|14|.
CASHGTGETGELFF
TGTGCCAGCCACGGGACAGGGGAAACCGGGGAGCTGTTTTTT
>TRBJ2-1|.|TRBV9|11|.
CASSGYNEQFF
TGTGCCAGCAGCGGATACAATGAGCAGTTCTTC
>TRBJ2-1|.|TRBV6-6|13|.
CASSWPGGNEQFF
TGTGCCAGCAGTTGGCCCGGTGGTAATGAGCAGTTCTTC
>TRBJ2-7|.|TRBV6-6|14|.
CASSSFGVSYEQYF
TGTGCCAGCAGTTCTTTCGGGGTTTCCTACGAGCAGTACTTC
>TRBJ1-2|.|TRBV28|13|.
CASGFTGGQGYTF
TGTGCCAGCGGTTTTACGGGAGGGCAGGGCTACACCTTC
>TRBJ2-7|.|TRBV29-1|16|.
CSVGGSHGTHSYEQYF
TGCAGCGTTGGAGGATCACACGGGACACATTCCTACGAGCAGTACTTC
>TRBJ2-1|.|TRBV27|13|.
CASSLQIYNEQFF
TGTGCCAGCAGTTTACAAATCTACAATGAGCAGTTCTTC
>TRBJ1-2|.|TRBV9|14|.
CASRPGESDYGYTF
TGTGCCAGCAGACCTGGGGAGTCTGACTATGGCTACACCTTC
>TRBJ2-7|.|TRBV27|13|.
CASSLAGLHEQYF
TGTGCCAGCAGTTTGGCAGGGTTACACGAGCAGTACTTC
>TRBJ2-2|TRBD1|TRBV28|15|.
CASSERTGHTGELFF
TGTGCCAGCAGTGAAAGGACAGGGCACACCGGGGAGCTGTTTTTT
>TRBJ2-7|.|TRBV7-8|13|.
CASTISGAYEQYF
TGTGCCAGCACCATATCCGGAGCCTACGAGCAGTACTTC
>TRBJ1-5|.|TRBV4-2|14|once
CASSQGEGVQPQHF
TGTGCCAGCAGCCAAGGCGAGGGTGTCCAGCCCCAGCATTTT
>TRBJ1-1|.|TRBV7-9|14|.
CASSFGGRWTEAFF
TGTGCCAGCAGCTTTGGGGGGCGCTGGACTGAAGCTTTCTTT
>TRBJ2-3|TRBD2|TRBV27|17|.
CASSFRLAGGPTDTQYF
TGTGCCAGCAGTTTCCGACTAGCGGGAGGTCCCACAGATACGCAGTATTTT
>TRBJ2-3|.|TRBV21-1|21|.
CASTPIYTKLGLAGGTDTQYF
TGTGCCAGCACCCCCATCTACACGAAATTGGGACTAGCGGGAGGTACAGATACGCAGTATTTT
>TRBJ2-5|.|TRBV27|14|.
CASWSPRVQETQYF
TGTGCCAGCTGGTCCCCGAGGGTACAAGAGACCCAGTACTTC
>TRBJ2-1|.|TRBV27|14|.
CASSSGSSYNEQFF
TGTGCCAGCAGTTCCGGGAGCTCCTACAATGAGCAGTTCTTC
>TRBJ2-7|.|TRBV5-4|15|.
CASSPGPPVRDEQYF
TGTGCCAGCAGCCCGGGACCCCCGGTGAGGGACGAGCAGTACTTC